Listed below are T cell receptor beta chains from one sample, sequenced in a study of monozygotic twins with inflammatory bowel disease. TCRdb re-called the 5' RACE reads; every CDR3 protein appears as one record, without DNA. The sample includes 120,000 to 150,000 distinct CDR3 sequences. The sample comprised blood. Every receptor here comes from a human donor with ulcerative colitis or Crohn's disease, or a healthy co-twin of an affected twin (not recorded which). The CDR3 runs from the conserved cysteine through the conserved F or W.

V	J	length	CDR3
TRBV30	TRBJ1-1	13	CAWTLLYGGEAFF
TRBV7-7	TRBJ2-5	14	CASSIRQGQETQYF
TRBV4-3	TRBJ1-4	15	CASSQPGTGGEKLFF
TRBV7-2	TRBJ1-2	14	CASSLARTAYGYTF
TRBV18	TRBJ2-7	14	CASSTGTKFYEQYF
TRBV7-9	TRBJ1-2	11	CASSSPYGYTF
TRBV11-1	TRBJ2-6	18	CASSQGTATRSGANVLTF
TRBV6-2/TRBV6-3	TRBJ2-3	13	CASSYFREDTQYF
TRBV29-1	TRBJ2-7	13	CSVDGGTAYEQYF
TRBV20-1	TRBJ2-7	13	CSAAPGASYEQYF